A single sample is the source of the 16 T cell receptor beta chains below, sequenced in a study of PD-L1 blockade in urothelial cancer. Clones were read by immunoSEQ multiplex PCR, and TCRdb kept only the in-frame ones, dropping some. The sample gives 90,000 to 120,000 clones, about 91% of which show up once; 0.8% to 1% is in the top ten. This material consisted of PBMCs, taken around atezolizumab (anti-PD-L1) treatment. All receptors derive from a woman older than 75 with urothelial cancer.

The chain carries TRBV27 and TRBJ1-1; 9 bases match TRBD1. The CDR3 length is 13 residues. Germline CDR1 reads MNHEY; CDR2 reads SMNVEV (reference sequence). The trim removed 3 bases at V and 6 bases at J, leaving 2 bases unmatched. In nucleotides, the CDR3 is TGTGCCAGCAGTTTTACAGGGGGCGCTGAAGCTTTCTTT. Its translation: CASSFTGGAEAFF.

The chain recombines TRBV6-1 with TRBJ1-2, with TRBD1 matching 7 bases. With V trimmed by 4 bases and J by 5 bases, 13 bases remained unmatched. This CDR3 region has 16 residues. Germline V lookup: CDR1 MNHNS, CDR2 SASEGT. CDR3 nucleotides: TGTGCCAGCAGTGTATGGTTCGGACAGGCTGAATATGGCTACACCTTC. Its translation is CASSVWFGQAEYGYTF.

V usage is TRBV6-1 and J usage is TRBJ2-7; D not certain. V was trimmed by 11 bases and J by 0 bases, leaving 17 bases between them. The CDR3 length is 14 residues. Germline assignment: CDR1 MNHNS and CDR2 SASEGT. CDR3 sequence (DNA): TGTGCCCTCTGGAAGGCGGATGGCTCCTACGAGCAGTACTTC. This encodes CALWKADGSYEQYF.

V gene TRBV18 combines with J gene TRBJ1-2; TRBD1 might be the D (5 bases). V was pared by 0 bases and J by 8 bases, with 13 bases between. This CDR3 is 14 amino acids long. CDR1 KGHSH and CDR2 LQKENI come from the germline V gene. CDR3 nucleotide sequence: TGTGCCAGCTCACCACCCGGGGGGGGAGGAGGCTACACCTTC. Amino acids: CASSPPGGGGGYTF.

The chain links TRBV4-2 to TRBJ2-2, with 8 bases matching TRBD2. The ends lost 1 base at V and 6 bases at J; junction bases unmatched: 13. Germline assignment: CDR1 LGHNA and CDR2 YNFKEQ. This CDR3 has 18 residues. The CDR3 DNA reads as TGTGCCAGCAGCCAAGTCCCCCCGGGACTAGGCACCCCCGGGGAGCTGTTTTTT. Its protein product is CASSQVPPGLGTPGELFF.

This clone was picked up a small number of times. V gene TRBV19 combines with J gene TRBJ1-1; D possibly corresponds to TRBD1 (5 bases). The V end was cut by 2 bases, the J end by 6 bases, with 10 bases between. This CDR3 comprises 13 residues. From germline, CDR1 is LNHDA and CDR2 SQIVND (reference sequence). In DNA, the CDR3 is TGTGCCAGTAGTATACGACAGCCCGCTGAAGCTTTCTTT. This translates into CASSIRQPAEAFF.

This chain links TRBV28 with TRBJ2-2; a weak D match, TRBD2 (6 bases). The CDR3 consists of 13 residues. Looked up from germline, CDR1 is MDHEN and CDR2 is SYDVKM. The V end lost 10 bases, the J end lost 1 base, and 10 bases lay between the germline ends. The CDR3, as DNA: TGTGCCACCTTGGGAGGGAACACCGGGGAGCTGTTTTTT. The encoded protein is CATLGGNTGELFF.

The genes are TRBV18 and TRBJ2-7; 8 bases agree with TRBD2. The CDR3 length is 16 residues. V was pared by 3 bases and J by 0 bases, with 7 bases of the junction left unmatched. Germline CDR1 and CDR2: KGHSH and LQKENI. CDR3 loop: CASSPFTGGPSYEQYF. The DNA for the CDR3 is TGTGCCAGCTCACCGTTTACGGGAGGGCCCTCCTACGAGCAGTACTTC.

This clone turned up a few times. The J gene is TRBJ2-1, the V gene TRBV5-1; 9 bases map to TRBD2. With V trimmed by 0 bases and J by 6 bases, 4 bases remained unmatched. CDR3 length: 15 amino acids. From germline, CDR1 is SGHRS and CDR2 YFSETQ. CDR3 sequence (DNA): TGCGCCAGCAGCTTGGGACTAGCGGAAGCCAATGAGCAGTTCTTC. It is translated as CASSLGLAEANEQFF.

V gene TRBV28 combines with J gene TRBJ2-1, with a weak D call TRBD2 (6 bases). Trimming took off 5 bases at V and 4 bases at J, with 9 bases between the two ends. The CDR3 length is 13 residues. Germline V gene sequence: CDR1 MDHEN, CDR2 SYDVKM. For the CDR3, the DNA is TGTGCCAGCAGTGCCGGGACTTACAATGAGCAGTTCTTC. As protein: CASSAGTYNEQFF.

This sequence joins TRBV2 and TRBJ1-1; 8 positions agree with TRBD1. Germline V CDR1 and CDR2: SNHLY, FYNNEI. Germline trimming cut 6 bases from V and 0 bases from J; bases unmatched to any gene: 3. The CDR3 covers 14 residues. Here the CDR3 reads CASRGQEVNTEAFF. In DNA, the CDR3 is TGTGCCAGCAGGGGACAGGAGGTGAACACTGAAGCTTTCTTT.

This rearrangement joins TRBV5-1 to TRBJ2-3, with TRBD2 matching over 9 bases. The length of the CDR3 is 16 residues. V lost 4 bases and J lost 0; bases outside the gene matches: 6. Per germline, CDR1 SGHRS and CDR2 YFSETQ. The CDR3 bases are TGCGCCAGCAGCCCCCCCCTAGCGGGAAGCACAGATACGCAGTATTTT. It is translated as CASSPPLAGSTDTQYF.

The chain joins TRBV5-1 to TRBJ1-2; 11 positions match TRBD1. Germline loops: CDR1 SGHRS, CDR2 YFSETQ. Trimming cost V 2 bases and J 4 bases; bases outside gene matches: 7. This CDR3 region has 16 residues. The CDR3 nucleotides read TGCGCCAGCAGCTTTGGAGGACAGGGGGCGGGCTATGGCTACACCTTC. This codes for CASSFGGQGAGYGYTF.

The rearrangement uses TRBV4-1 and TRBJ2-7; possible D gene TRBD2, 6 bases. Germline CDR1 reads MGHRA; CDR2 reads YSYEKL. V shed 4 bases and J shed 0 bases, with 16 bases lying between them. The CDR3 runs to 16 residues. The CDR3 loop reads CASSPGTGLDSYEQYF. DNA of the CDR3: TGCGCCAGCAGCCCCGGGACGGGACTCGACTCCTACGAGCAGTACTTC.

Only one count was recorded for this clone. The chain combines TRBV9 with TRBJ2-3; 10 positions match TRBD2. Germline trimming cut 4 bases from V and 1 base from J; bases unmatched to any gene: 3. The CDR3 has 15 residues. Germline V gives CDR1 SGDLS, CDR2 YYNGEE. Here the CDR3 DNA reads TGTGCCAGCAGCTCGACTAGCGGGCGCACAGATACGCAGTATTTT. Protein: CASSSTSGRTDTQYF.

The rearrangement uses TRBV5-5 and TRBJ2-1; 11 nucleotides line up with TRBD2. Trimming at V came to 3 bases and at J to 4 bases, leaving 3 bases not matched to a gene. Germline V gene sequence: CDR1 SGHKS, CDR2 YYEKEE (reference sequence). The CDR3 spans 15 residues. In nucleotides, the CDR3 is TGTGCCAGCAGCTCGGGACTAGCGGTATACAATGAGCAGTTCTTC. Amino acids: CASSSGLAVYNEQFF.